Following are 17 T cell receptor beta chains from one sample sequenced in a study of shared clonotypes between healthy human individuals. Libraries were prepared by immunoSEQ multiplex PCR; TCRdb keeps only in-frame clonotypes and omits some of them. The sample shows just over 2,000,000 clones, roughly 94% of them seen only once. Sequencing was performed on naive CD4+ T cells sorted from blood. Specified subset: CD45RA+ positively selected. These receptor sequences come from a man younger than 35 in good health.

Worth noting for this clone: Other DNA sequences within the sample encode an identical CDR3. The V and J genes are TRBV30 and TRBJ2-4, with no clear D. Trimming cost V 3 bases and J 2 bases, with 5 bases left between them. The CDR3 covers 12 residues. Germline CDR1 and CDR2: GTSNPN and SVGIG (reference sequence). This CDR3 is CAWRSTKNIQYF. In DNA, the CDR3 is TGTGCCTGGAGGTCAACCAAAAACATTCAGTACTTC.

The chain recombines TRBV28 with TRBJ1-6, with 7 positions matching TRBD1. This CDR3 spans 13 amino acids. The junction had 5 bases not matched to a gene; V was cut back by 8 bases and J by 7 bases. Germline CDR1 is MDHEN and CDR2 is SYDVKM. The CDR3 region is CASYPGGNSPLHF. The DNA of the CDR3 is TGTGCCAGCTACCCAGGGGGGAATTCACCCCTCCACTTT.

The V call is TRBV4-3, the J call TRBJ2-5, with D unclear. The CDR3 contains 15 residues. Trimming took off 0 bases at V and 2 bases at J, with 10 bases between the two ends. CDR1 is LGHNA and CDR2 is YSLEER in the germline V gene. The CDR3 region has the DNA TGCGCCAGCAGCCAAGATATCAACGTTCAAGAGACCCAGTACTTC. Translation: CASSQDINVQETQYF.

The chain couples TRBV7-9 to TRBJ2-3; 9 bases agree with TRBD2. After removal of 4 bases from V and 2 bases from J, the junction contained 16 bases not matched to a gene. The germline CDR1 and CDR2 sequences are SEHNR and FQNEAQ (reference sequence). This CDR3 is built from 19 residues. The CDR3 nucleotides are TGTGCCAGCAGCTCCCTTCGAATGACACTAGCGGGCCTCACAGATACGCAGTATTTT. As protein: CASSSLRMTLAGLTDTQYF. The variable domain in full, completed from reference TRBV7-9 and TRBJ2-3, reads DTGVSQNPRHKITKRGQNVTFRCDPISEHNRLYWYRQTLGQGPEFLTYFQNEAQLEKSRLLSDRFSAERPKGSFSTLEIQRTEQGDSAMYLCASSSLRMTLAGLTDTQYFGPGTRLTVL.

V usage is TRBV19 and J usage is TRBJ2-3; 7 nucleotides line up with TRBD2. Germline V CDR1 and CDR2: LNHDA, SQIVND (reference sequence). The ends lost 3 bases at V and 1 base at J; junction bases unmatched: 4. The CDR3 sequence is 15 residues long. The chain's CDR3 is CASSMRAGGTDTQYF. DNA for the CDR3: TGTGCCAGTAGTATGCGGGCGGGGGGCACAGATACGCAGTATTTT.

The chain couples TRBV2 to TRBJ2-7; 9 nucleotides match TRBD1. Germline V gene lookup returns CDR1 SNHLY and CDR2 FYNNEI. Trimming removed 4 bases from V and 7 bases from J; junction bases left unmatched: 11. The CDR3 runs to 15 residues. CDR3 sequence: CASSGRTGESDEQYF. The DNA for the CDR3 is TGTGCCAGCAGTGGTCGGACAGGGGAGAGCGATGAGCAGTACTTC.

V gene TRBV5-1 combines with J gene TRBJ2-7; D perhaps matches TRBD1 (5 bases). Germline CDR1 SGHRS, CDR2 YFSETQ. The CDR3 is 14 amino acids. V gave up 0 bases and J gave up 3 bases, with 10 bases separating them. This chain's CDR3 is CASSLVQGDYEQYF. CDR3 nucleotides: TGCGCCAGCAGCTTGGTTCAGGGTGACTACGAGCAGTACTTC.

The V and J genes are TRBV4-1 and TRBJ1-4; 7 nucleotides match TRBD1. J gave up 8 bases and V 4 bases, and 10 bases lay outside the gene matches. The CDR3 runs 15 residues. CDR1 is MGHRA, CDR2 YSYEKL, per germline. The CDR3 region is CASSRSTGIKEKLFF. The DNA of the CDR3 is TGCGCCAGCAGCCGATCGACAGGGATCAAAGAAAAACTGTTTTTT.

The chain has TRBV28 and TRBJ2-6; D perhaps matches TRBD2 (5 bases). Looked up from germline, CDR1 is MDHEN and CDR2 is SYDVKM. This CDR3 comprises 15 residues. V gave up 3 bases and J gave up 2 bases, with 8 bases separating them. The CDR3: CASSFGRAGANVLTF. The CDR3 nucleotides read TGTGCCAGCAGTTTTGGGCGGGCTGGGGCCAACGTCCTGACTTTC.

The chain joins TRBV7-2 to TRBJ1-3; D is unclear. Germline V gene data show CDR1 as SGHTA and CDR2 as FQGNSA. The CDR3 length is 17 residues. V lost 0 bases to trimming and J lost 0 bases, with 12 bases between them. DNA of the CDR3: TGTGCCAGCAGCTTAGCCGGTGGCAGCTTCTCTGGAAACACCATATATTTT. This codes for CASSLAGGSFSGNTIYF.

This rearrangement joins TRBV20-1 to TRBJ2-3; D remains unclear. The CDR3 loop spans 10 amino acids. V was pared by 5 bases and J by 6 bases, with 6 bases between. Germline assignment: CDR1 DFQATT and CDR2 SNEGSKA (reference sequence). The CDR3 region has the DNA TGCAGTGCTCCAGTGGATACGCAGTATTTT. Translated, it gives CSAPVDTQYF.

In DNA, the CDR3 is TGTGCCATCAGTTCCGGGACAGCTATCACAGATACGCAGTATTTT. Translating it yields CAISSGTAITDTQYF. The rearrangement joins TRBV10-3 to TRBJ2-3; 7 bases are a match to TRBD1. The V gene's germline CDR1 is ENHRY and CDR2 SYGVKD. Germline trimming cut 5 bases from V and 2 bases from J; bases unmatched to any gene: 7. The CDR3 has 15 residues.

The chain combines TRBV15 with TRBJ1-2; D ambiguous. Trimming stripped 0 bases from V and 4 bases from J, with 12 bases between. CDR1 and CDR2 from the germline V gene are LNHNV and YYDKDF (reference sequence). The CDR3 contains 15 residues. Here the CDR3 DNA reads TGTGCCACCAGCAGAGATAAGACCGGGGTCTATGGCTACACCTTC. It is translated as CATSRDKTGVYGYTF.

The CDR3 sequence is CASSSLTGLPVQGHYF. CDR3 DNA: TGTGCCAGCAGCTCTCTAACAGGGCTGCCGGTCCAGGGCCATTACTTC. The V gene is TRBV12-1, the J gene TRBJ2-5; TRBD1, the D gene given by the table, was not confirmed from the DNA. TRBV12-1 is shown as a pseudogene. The CDR3 is 16 amino acids.

The rearrangement uses TRBV6-5 and TRBJ2-5; 7 nucleotides agree with TRBD1. Per germline, CDR1 MNHEY and CDR2 SVGAGI. The CDR3 totals 14 residues. With V trimmed by 5 bases and J by 5 bases, 8 bases remained unmatched. The CDR3 here is CASSRQGSVETQYF. CDR3 DNA sequence: TGTGCCAGCAGTCGACAGGGTAGCGTGGAGACCCAGTACTTC.

The J gene is TRBJ1-2, the V gene TRBV11-2; no definite D call. CDR1 is SGHAT, CDR2 FQNNGV, per germline. The CDR3 extends over 12 amino acids. Trimming removed 5 bases from V and 4 bases from J, with 8 bases in between. DNA of the CDR3: TGTGCCAGCAGCCGGGAGGGCTATGGCTACACCTTC. This translates into CASSREGYGYTF.

This chain links TRBV5-1 with TRBJ2-7; D uncertain. Germline V lookup: CDR1 SGHRS, CDR2 YFSETQ. This CDR3 is 14 amino acids long. Trimming took 9 bases from V and 5 from J, leaving 21 bases between them. For the CDR3, the DNA is TGCGCCACGCTTACGAGCAGTACGATACACGAGCAGTACTTC. It yields the protein CATLTSSTIHEQYF.